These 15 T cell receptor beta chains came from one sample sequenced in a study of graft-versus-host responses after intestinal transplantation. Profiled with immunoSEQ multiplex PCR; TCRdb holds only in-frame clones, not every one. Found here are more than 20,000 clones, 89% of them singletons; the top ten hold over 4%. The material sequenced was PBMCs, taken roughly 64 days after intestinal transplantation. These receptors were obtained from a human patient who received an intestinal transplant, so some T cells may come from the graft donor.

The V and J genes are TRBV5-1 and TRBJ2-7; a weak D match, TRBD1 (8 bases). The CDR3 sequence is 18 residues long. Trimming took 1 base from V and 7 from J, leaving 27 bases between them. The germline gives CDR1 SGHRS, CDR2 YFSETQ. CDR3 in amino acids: CASSLSQRTGRAGGEQYF. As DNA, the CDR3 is TGCGCCAGCAGCTTGTCCCAACGGACAGGGAGGGCCGGGGGGGAGCAGTACTTC.

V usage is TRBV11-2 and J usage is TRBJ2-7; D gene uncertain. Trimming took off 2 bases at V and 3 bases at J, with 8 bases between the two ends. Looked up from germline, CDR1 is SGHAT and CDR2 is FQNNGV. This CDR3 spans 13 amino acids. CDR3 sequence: CASSLINIYEQYF. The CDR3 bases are TGTGCCAGCAGCTTAATAAATATCTACGAGCAGTACTTC.

CDR3 sequence: CASSLSGSYGYTF. CDR3 nucleotides: TGTGCCAGCAGTTTGTCGGGGAGCTATGGCTACACCTTC. The chain carries TRBV27 and TRBJ1-2; D is unclear. The CDR3 has 13 amino acids. Per the germline V gene, CDR1 is MNHEY and CDR2 is SMNVEV (reference sequence). The ends were cut back, 3 bases at V and 4 bases at J, with 9 bases in the middle.

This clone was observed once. The CDR3 region is CAWSLGTGDRLYGYTF. The DNA of the CDR3 is TGTGCCTGGAGCCTCGGGACAGGGGACAGACTCTATGGCTACACCTTC. The chain employs TRBV30 and TRBJ1-2, with 10 bases identical to TRBD1. Germline CDR1 GTSNPN, CDR2 SVGIG (reference sequence). J gave up 4 bases and V 3 bases, and 11 bases lay outside the gene matches. The CDR3 totals 16 residues.

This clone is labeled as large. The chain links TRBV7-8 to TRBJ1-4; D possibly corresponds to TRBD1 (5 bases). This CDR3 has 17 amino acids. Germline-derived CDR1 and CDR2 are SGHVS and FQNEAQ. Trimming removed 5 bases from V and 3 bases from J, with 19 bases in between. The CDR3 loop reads CASSLLGLGPANEKLFF. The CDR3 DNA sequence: TGTGCCAGCAGCCTCCTGGGGTTGGGGCCGGCTAATGAAAAACTGTTTTTT.

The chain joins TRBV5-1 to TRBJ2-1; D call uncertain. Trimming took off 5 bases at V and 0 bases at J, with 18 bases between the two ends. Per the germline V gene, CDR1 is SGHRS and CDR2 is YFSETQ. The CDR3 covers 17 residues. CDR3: CASSTDPGTSSYNEQFF. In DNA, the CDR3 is TGCGCCAGCAGTACGGATCCTGGAACAAGCTCCTACAATGAGCAGTTCTTC.

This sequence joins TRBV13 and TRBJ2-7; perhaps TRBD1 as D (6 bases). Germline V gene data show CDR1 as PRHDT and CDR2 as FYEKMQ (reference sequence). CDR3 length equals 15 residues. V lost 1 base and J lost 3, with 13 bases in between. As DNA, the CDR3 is TGTGCCAGCAGCTTAGCGACGCAGGGGAACTACGAGCAGTACTTC. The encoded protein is CASSLATQGNYEQYF.

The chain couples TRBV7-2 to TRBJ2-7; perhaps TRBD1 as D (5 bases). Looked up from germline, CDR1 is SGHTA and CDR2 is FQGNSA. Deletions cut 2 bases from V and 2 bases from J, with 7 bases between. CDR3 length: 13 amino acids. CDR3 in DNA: TGTGCCAGCAGCTTAACAGGTACCTACGAGCAGTACTTC. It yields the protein CASSLTGTYEQYF.

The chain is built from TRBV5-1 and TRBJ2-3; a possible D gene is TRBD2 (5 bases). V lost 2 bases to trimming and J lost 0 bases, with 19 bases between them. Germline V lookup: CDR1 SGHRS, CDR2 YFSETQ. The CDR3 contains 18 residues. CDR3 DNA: TGCGCCAGCAGCTTCAAGCGGAATTGGATTACTAGCACAGATACGCAGTATTTT. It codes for CASSFKRNWITSTDTQYF. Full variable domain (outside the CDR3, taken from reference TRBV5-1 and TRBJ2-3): KAGVTQTPRYLIKTRGQQVTLSCSPISGHRSVSWYQQTPGQGLQFLFEYFSETQRNKGNFPGRFSGRQFSNSRSEMNVSTLELGDSALYLCASSFKRNWITSTDTQYFGPGTRLTVL.

The CDR3 region is CASSRRGGTDTQYF. The CDR3 region has the DNA TGTGCCAGCAGCCGACGGGGCGGCACAGATACGCAGTATTTT. The chain uses TRBV7-8 and TRBJ2-3; D tentatively reads TRBD1 or TRBD2 (5 bases each). The V gene's germline CDR1 is SGHVS and CDR2 FQNEAQ. CDR3 length: 14 residues. V dropped 5 bases and J dropped 1 base, with 10 bases sitting between them.

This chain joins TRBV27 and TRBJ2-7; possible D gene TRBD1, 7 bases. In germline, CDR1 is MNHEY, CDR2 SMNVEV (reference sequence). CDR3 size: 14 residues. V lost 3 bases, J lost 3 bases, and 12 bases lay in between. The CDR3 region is CASSFSGGFYEQYF. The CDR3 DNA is TGTGCCAGCAGTTTTTCAGGGGGGTTCTACGAGCAGTACTTC.

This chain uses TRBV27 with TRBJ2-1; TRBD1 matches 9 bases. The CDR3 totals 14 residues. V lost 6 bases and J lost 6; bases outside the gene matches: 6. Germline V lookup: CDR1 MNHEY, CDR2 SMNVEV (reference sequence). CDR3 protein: CASRPGTGPNEQFF. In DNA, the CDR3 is TGTGCCAGCAGACCCGGGACAGGGCCCAATGAGCAGTTCTTC.

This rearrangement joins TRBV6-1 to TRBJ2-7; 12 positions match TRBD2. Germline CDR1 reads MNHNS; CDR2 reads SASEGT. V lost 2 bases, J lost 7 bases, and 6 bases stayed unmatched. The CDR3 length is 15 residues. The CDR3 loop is CASSETSGGSLEQYF. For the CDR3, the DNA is TGTGCCAGCAGTGAAACTAGCGGGGGGAGTTTAGAGCAGTACTTC.

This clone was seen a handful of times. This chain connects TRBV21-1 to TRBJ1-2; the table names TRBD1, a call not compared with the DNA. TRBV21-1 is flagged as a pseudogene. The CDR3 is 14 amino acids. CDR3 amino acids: CATRQERQRYGYTF. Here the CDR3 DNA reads TGTGCCACTAGACAGGAAAGACAGCGATATGGCTACACCTTC.

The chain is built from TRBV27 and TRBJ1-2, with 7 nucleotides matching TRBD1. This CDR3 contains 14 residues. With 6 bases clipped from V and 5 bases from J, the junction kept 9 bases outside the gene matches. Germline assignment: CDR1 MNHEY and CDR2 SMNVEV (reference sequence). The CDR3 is CASRNRGPFYGYTF. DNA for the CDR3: TGTGCCAGCAGGAACAGGGGCCCATTTTATGGCTACACCTTC.